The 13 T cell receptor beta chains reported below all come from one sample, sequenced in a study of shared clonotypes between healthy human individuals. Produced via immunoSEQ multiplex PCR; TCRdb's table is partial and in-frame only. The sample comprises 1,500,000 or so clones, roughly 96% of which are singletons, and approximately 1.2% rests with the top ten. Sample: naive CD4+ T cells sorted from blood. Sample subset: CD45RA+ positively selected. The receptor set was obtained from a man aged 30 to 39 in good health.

For the CDR3, the DNA is TGTGCCAGCAGTTCAGACCCACGCTCTGGAAACACCATATATTTT. Protein: CASSSDPRSGNTIYF. The chain employs TRBV7-9 and TRBJ1-3; D gene unclear. The CDR3 sequence is 15 residues long. The germline V and J ends were trimmed by 6 bases and 0 bases, with 12 bases remaining between them. Germline CDR1 SEHNR, CDR2 FQNEAQ (reference sequence).

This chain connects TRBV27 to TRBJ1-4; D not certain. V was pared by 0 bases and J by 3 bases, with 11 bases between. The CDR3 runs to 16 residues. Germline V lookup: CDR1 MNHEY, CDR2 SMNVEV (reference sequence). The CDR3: CASSLSPDVPNEKLFF. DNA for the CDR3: TGTGCCAGCAGTTTATCTCCGGACGTGCCTAATGAAAAACTGTTTTTT.

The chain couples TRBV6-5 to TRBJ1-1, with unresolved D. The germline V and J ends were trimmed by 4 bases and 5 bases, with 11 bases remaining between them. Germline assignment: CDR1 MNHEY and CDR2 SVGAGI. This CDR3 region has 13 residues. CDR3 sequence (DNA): TGTGCCAGCAGTTCCTACCGGGGAACTGAAGCTTTCTTT. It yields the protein CASSSYRGTEAFF.

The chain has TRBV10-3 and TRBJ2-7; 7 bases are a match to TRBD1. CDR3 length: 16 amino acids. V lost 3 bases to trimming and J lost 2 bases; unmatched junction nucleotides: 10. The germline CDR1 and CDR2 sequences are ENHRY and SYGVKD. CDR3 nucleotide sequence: TGTGCCATCAGTGAAACTGTTGGGACAGTAGCCTACGAGCAGTACTTC. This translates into CAISETVGTVAYEQYF.

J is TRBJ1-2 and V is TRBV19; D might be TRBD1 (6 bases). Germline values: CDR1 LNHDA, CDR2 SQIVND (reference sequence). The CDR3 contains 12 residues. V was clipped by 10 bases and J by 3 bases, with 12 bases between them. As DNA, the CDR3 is TGTGCCACTTCGGACAGAGACTATGGCTACACCTTC. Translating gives CATSDRDYGYTF.

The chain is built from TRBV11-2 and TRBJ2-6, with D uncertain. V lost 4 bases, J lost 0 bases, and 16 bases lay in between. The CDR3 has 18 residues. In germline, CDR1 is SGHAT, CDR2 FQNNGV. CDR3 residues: CASSSYASGPSGANVLTF. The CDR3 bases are TGTGCCAGCAGCTCCTACGCGTCCGGACCCTCTGGGGCCAACGTCCTGACTTTC.

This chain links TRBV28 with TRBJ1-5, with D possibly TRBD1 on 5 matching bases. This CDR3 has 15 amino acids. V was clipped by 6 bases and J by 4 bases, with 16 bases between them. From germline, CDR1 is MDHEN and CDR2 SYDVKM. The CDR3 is CASRNTGPTNQPQHF. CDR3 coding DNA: TGTGCCAGCAGAAATACAGGCCCCACTAATCAGCCCCAGCATTTT. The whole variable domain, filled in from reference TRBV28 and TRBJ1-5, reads DVKVTQSSRYLVKRTGEKVFLECVQDMDHENMFWYRQDPGLGLRLIYFSYDVKMKEKGDIPEGYSVSREKKERFSLILESASTNQTSMYLCASRNTGPTNQPQHFGDGTRLSIL.

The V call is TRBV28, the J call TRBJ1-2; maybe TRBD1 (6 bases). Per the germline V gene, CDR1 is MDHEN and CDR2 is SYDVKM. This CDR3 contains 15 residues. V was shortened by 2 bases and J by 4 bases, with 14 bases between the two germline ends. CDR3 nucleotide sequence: TGTGCCAGCAGTTTACGGGGGCCGGGAGTCTATGGCTACACCTTC. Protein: CASSLRGPGVYGYTF.

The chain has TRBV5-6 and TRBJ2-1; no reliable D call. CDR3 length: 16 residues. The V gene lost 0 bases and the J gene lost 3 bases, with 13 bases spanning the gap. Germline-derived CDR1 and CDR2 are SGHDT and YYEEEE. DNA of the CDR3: TGTGCCAGCAGCTTGGCCCACTCCTCTTACTACAATGAGCAGTTCTTC. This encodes CASSLAHSSYYNEQFF.

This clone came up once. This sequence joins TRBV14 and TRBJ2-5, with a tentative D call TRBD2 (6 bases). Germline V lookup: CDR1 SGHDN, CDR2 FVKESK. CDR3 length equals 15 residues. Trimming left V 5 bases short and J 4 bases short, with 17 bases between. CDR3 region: CASSEAFRGLETQYF. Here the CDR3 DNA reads TGTGCCAGCAGCGAAGCTTTTCGGGGACTAGAGACCCAGTACTTC.

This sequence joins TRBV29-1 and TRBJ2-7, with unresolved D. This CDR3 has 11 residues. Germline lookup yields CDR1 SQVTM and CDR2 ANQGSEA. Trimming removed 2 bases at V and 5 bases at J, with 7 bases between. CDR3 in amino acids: CSVESRDEQYF. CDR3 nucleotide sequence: TGCAGCGTTGAATCCCGGGACGAGCAGTACTTC.

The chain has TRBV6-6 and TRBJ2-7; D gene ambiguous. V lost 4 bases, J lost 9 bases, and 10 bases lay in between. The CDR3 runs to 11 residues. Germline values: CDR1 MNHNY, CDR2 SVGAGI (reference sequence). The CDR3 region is CASSSLGLQYF. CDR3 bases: TGTGCCAGCAGTTCACTGGGGTTGCAGTACTTC.

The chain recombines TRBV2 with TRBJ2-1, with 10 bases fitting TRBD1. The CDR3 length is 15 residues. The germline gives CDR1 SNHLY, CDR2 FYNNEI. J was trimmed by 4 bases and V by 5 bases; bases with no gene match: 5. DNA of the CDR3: TGTGCCAGCAGTCGAGACAGGGGGCCTTACAATGAGCAGTTCTTC. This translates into CASSRDRGPYNEQFF.